The clone carrying this T cell receptor (beta chain) is a singleton in its sample. What it binds is not known. This sample is drawn from a study of vaccination and CD4 T cells after COVID-19. Looking at the study overall: Post-COVID specimens were obtained a median around 92 days after diagnosis (range 35 to 161).

Cultured CD4+ T cell DNA was sequenced using the Oncomine TCR Beta short-read assay. Cultures of CD4+ T cells served as the source for extracting genomic DNA. TCRdb reprocessed the PCR reads with MiXCR, giving one entry per CDR3 protein. The profile shows 15,000 or so distinct CDR3 sequences, roughly 50% of them singletons. Treatment denoted: approximately 9-day PBMC culture with coronavirus spike peptide pools or control peptides (ViraFEST assay). With peptide pools, ViraFEST first expanded antigen-specific T cells and afterwards sequenced their TCRs. This CDR3 is 13 amino acids long. Trimming pared 0 bases from V and 1 base from J, leaving 4 bases between. From germline, CDR1 is SGHNT and CDR2 YYREEE (reference sequence).

The rearrangement links TRBV5-4 to TRBJ1-1; D is undetermined. The receptor was derived from a human donor who had recovered from COVID-19. Sample: CD4+ T cells from blood, cultured in vitro. The chain's CDR3 is CASSLVSNTEAFF. Here the CDR3 DNA reads TGTGCCAGCAGCTTGGTTTCGAACACTGAAGCTTTCTTT. Based on the CDR3 plus reference TRBV5-4 and TRBJ1-1, the full variable domain is ETGVTQSPTHLIKTRGQQVTLRCSSQSGHNTVSWYQQALGQGPQFIFQYYREEENGRGNFPPRFSGLQFPNYSSELNVNALELDDSALYLCASSLVSNTEAFFGQGTRLTVV.